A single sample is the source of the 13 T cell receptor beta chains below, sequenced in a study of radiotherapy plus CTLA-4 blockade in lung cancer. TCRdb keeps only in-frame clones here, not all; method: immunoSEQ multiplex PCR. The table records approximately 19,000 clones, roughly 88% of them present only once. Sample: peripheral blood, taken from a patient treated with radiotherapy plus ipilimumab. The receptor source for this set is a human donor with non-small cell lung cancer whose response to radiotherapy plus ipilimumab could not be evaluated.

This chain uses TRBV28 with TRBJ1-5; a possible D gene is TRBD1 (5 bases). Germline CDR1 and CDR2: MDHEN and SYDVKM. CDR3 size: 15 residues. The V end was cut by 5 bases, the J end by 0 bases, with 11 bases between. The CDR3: CASSGSGYSNQPQHF. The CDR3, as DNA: TGTGCCAGCAGTGGCTCAGGGTATAGCAATCAGCCCCAGCATTTT.

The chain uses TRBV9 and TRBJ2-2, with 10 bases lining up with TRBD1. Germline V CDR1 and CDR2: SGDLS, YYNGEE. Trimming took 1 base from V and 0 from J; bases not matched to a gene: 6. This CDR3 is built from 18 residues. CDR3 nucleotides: TGTGCCAGCAGCGTAAACCCGGGACAGGGGACGAACACCGGGGAGCTGTTTTTT. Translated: CASSVNPGQGTNTGELFF.

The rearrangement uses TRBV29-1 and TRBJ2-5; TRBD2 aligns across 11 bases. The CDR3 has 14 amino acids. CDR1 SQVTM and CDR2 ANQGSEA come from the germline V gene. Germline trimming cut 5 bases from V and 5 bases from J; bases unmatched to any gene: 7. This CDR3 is CSVTLAGGGETQYF. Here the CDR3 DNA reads TGCAGCGTTACCCTAGCGGGGGGCGGGGAGACCCAGTACTTC.

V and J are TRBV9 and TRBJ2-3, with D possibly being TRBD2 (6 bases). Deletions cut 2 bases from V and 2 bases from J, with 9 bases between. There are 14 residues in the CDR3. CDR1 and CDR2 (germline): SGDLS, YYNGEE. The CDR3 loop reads CASSVSGYTDTQYF. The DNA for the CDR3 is TGTGCCAGCAGCGTTAGCGGATACACAGATACGCAGTATTTT.

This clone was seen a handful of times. This CDR3 is CASSLALAGEDEQYF. The CDR3 region has the DNA TGTGCCAGCAGCTTGGCCTTAGCGGGAGAGGACGAGCAGTACTTC. The chain recombines TRBV5-4 with TRBJ2-7; 9 nucleotides agree with TRBD2. V lost 0 bases to trimming and J lost 5 bases; unmatched junction nucleotides: 6. The CDR3 sequence is 15 residues long. Germline V gene lookup returns CDR1 SGHNT and CDR2 YYREEE (reference sequence).

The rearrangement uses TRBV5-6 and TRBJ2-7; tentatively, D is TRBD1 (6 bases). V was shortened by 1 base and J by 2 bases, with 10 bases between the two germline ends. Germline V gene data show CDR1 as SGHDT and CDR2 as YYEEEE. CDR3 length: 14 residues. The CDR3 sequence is CASSLLWGPYEQYF. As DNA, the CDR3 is TGTGCCAGCAGCTTGTTGTGGGGGCCCTACGAGCAGTACTTC.

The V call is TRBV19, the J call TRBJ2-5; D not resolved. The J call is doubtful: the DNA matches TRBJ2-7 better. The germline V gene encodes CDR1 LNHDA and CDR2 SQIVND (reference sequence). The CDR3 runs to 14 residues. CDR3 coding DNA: TGTGCCAGTAGTATAGGTATTACGCCCTACGAGCAGTACTTC. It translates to CASSIGITPYEQYF.

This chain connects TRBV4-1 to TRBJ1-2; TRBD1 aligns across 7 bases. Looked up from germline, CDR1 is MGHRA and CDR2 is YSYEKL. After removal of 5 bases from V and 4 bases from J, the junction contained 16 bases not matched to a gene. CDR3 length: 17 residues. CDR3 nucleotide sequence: TGCGCCAGCAGCTCTCGACAGGGCTACGGGTTTTCCTATGGCTACACCTTC. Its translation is CASSSRQGYGFSYGYTF.

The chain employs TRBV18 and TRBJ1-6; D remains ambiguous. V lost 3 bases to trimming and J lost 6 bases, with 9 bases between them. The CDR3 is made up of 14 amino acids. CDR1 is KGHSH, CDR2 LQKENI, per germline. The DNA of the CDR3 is TGTGCCAGCTCACCGGGAGAGGGTAATTCACCCCTCCACTTT. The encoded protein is CASSPGEGNSPLHF.

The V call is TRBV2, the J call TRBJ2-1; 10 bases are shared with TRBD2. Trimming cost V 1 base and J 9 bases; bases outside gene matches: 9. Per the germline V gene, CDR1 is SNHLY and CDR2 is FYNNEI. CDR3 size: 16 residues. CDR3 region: CASSEGLAGEYVEQFF. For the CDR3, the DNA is TGTGCCAGCAGTGAAGGGCTAGCGGGAGAGTATGTTGAGCAGTTCTTC. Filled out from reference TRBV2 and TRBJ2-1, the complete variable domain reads EPEVTQTPSHQVTQMGQEVILRCVPISNHLYFYWYRQILGQKVEFLVSFYNNEISEKSEIFDDQFSVERPDGSNFTLKIRSTKLEDSAMYFCASSEGLAGEYVEQFFGPGTRLTVL.

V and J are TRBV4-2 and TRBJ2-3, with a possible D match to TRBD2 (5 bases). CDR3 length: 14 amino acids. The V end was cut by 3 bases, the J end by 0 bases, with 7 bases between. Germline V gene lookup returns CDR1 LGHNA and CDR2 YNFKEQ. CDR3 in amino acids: CASSQRESTDTQYF. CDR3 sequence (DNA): TGTGCCAGCAGCCAGAGGGAAAGCACAGATACGCAGTATTTT.

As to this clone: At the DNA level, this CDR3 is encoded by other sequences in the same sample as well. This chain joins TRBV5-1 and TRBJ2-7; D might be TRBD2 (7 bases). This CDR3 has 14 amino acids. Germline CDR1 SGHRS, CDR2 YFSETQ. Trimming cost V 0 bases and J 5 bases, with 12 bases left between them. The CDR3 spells CASSLERGGNEQYF. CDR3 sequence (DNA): TGCGCCAGCAGCTTGGAAAGGGGGGGGAACGAGCAGTACTTC. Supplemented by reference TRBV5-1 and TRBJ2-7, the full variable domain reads KAGVTQTPRYLIKTRGQQVTLSCSPISGHRSVSWYQQTPGQGLQFLFEYFSETQRNKGNFPGRFSGRQFSNSRSEMNVSTLELGDSALYLCASSLERGGNEQYFGPGTRLTVT.

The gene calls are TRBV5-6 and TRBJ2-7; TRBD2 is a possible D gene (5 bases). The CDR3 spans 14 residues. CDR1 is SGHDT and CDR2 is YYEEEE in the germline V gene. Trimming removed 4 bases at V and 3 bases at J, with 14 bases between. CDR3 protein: CASSGRARDYEQYF. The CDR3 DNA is TGTGCCAGCAGCGGAAGGGCCCGGGACTACGAGCAGTACTTC.